This T cell receptor beta chain was retrieved from a study of blood T cells in healthy people across ages. Donors each provided around 10 milliliters of peripheral blood. Total RNA, at least 6 micrograms per sample, was extracted from PBMCs. PCR was performed a second time for roughly 7 to 11 cycles using a sample-barcoded 5' primer and a J-beta primer mix. TCRdb passed the 5' RACE reads through MiXCR, listing each CDR3 protein once. The sample lists roughly 800,000 distinct CDR3 sequences, roughly 64% seen once, with approximately 20% in the top ten. Trimming took off 1 base at V and 3 bases at J, with 15 bases between the two ends. This CDR3 region has 16 residues. Germline CDR1 and CDR2: LGHDT and YNNKEL (reference sequence). General study results and limits: The study lacked donor CMV status, which possibly confounded expanded clonotype changes. TCR beta diversity, measured per million T cells, fell in a roughly linear way with age.

Points on this clonotype: Its matching antigen is unknown.

Material for sequencing was blood. The rearrangement joins TRBV3-1 to TRBJ1-1; D unresolved. The receptor was derived from a man aged 25-45 years in good health. This CDR3 is CASSQAIQAGYTEAFF. The CDR3 bases are TGTGCCAGCAGCCAAGCCATCCAGGCTGGGTACACTGAAGCTTTCTTT.